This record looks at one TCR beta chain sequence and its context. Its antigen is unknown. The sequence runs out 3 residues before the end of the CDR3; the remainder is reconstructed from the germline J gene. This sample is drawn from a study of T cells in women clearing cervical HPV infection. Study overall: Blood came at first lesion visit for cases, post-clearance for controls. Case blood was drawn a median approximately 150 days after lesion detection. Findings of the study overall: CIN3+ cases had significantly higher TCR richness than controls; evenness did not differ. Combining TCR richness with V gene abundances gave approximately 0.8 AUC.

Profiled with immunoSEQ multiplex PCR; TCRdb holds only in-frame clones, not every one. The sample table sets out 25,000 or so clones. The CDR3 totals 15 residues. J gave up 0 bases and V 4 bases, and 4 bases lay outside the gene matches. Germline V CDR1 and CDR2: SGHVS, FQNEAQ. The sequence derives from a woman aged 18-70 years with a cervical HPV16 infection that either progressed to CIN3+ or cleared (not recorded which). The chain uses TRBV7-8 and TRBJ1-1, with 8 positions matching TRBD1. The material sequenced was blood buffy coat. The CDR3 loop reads CASSSQGAVNTEAFF. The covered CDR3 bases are TGTGCCAGCAGCTCGCAGGGGGCGGTGAACACTGAA.